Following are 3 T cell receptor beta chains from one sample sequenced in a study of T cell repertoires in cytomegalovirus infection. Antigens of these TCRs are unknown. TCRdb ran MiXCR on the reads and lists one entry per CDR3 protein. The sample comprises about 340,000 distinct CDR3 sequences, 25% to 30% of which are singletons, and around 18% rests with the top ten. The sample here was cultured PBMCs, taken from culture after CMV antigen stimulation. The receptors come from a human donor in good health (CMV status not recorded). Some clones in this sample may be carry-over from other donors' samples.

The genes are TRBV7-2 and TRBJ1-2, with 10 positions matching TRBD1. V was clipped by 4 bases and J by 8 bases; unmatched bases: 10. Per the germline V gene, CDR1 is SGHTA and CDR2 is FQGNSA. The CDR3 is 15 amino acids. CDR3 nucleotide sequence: TGTGCCAGCAGCTCGGGACAGGGGAGTCGGTGGGGCTACACCTTC. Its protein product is CASSSGQGSRWGYTF.

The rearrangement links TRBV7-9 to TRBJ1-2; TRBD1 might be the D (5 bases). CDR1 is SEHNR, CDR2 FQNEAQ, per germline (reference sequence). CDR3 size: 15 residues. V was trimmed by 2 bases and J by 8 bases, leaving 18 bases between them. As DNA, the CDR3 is TGTGCCAGCAGCTTACGAGGACACGGCTCGGCGGGCTACACCTTC. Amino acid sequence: CASSLRGHGSAGYTF.

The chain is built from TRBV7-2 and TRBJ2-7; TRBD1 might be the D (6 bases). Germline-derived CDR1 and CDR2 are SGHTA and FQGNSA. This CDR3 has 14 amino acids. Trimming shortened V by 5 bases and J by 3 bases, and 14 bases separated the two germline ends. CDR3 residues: CASSPGQLFYEQYF. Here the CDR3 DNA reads TGTGCCAGCAGCCCCGGACAGCTTTTCTACGAGCAGTACTTC.